The 15 T cell receptor beta chains below all came from one sample that was sequenced in a study of blood T cells in healthy people across ages. A second PCR, run for about 6 to 11 cycles, used a sample-barcoded 5' primer plus a J-beta primer mix. One entry per CDR3 protein results from TCRdb running MiXCR on the 5' RACE reads. The sample has about 1 million distinct CDR3 sequences, approximately 25% seen once; the top ten hold 0.65% to 0.75%. In addition, the sample was reused for a study of T cells of mothers and their children.

Material for sequencing was blood. These receptors were obtained from a girl under 10 years old in good health.

This clonotype was seen a handful of times. The gene calls are TRBV7-2 and TRBJ2-4; D is possibly TRBD2 (6 bases). The CDR3 has 17 residues. Germline assignment: CDR1 SGHTA and CDR2 FQGNSA. V lost 2 bases to trimming and J lost 0 bases, with 14 bases between them. This chain's CDR3 is CASSLLAGPLAKNIQYF. The CDR3 DNA reads TGTGCCAGCAGCTTATTGGCGGGACCTTTAGCCAAAAACATTCAGTACTTC.

This chain uses TRBV28 with TRBJ1-4, with D possibly TRBD1 on 6 matching bases. Germline CDR1 and CDR2: MDHEN and SYDVKM. V lost 0 bases, J lost 6 bases, and 11 bases lay in between. The CDR3 runs 15 residues. For the CDR3, the DNA is TGTGCCAGCAGTTTATGGAGAGGGGGGGATGAAAAACTGTTTTTT. Its translation: CASSLWRGGDEKLFF.

This clonotype was counted only a few times. V gene TRBV3-1 combines with J gene TRBJ2-5; 9 positions match TRBD2. The end of the DNA aligns better with TRBJ2-1, so the J call may be wrong. This CDR3 contains 14 residues. Germline values: CDR1 LGHDT, CDR2 YNNKEL (reference sequence). The CDR3 spells CASSQEGGAGGQFF. The CDR3 region has the DNA TGTGCCAGCAGCCAAGAGGGGGGAGCGGGAGGGCAGTTCTTC.

This clonotype was observed a handful of times. The genes are TRBV7-2 and TRBJ2-7; 11 bases fit TRBD1. V shed 6 bases and J 6 bases; nucleotides not matched to a gene: 4. Germline CDR1 and CDR2: SGHTA and FQGNSA. The CDR3 is made up of 13 amino acids. This chain's CDR3 is CASRQDRGREQYF. As DNA, the CDR3 is TGTGCCAGCAGACAGGACAGGGGGCGCGAGCAGTACTTC.

This clonotype was recorded a few times. The genes are TRBV5-5 and TRBJ2-3, with D perhaps matching TRBD1 (5 bases). The V end lost 4 bases, the J end lost 2 bases, and 14 bases lay between the germline ends. The CDR3 covers 15 residues. Germline CDR1 reads SGHKS; CDR2 reads YYEKEE (reference sequence). The DNA of the CDR3 is TGTGCCAGCAGCCTACCGACAGATCTCACAGATACGCAGTATTTT. Encoded protein: CASSLPTDLTDTQYF.

This clonotype showed up just a few times. The chain carries TRBV4-2 and TRBJ2-4; no reliable D call. From germline, CDR1 is LGHNA and CDR2 YNFKEQ. V dropped 0 bases and J dropped 9 bases, with 18 bases sitting between them. The CDR3 contains 16 residues. In DNA form, the CDR3 reads TGTGCCAGCAGCCAAGAGGTTGGGCTGTTACGAGGCATTCAGTACTTC. Its protein product is CASSQEVGLLRGIQYF.

As regards this clonotype: A junction end diverges from the germline sequence, so it may reflect a read error. J is TRBJ2-1 and V is TRBV7-9; no clear D gene. The CDR3 covers 11 residues. CDR1 is SEHNR, CDR2 FQNEAQ, per germline (reference sequence). The CDR3 loop is CASSYENFYRF. CDR3 nucleotide sequence: TGTGCCAGCAGCTATGAAAACTTCTATCGCTTC.

This clonotype was found a few times. The V and J genes are TRBV4-2 and TRBJ2-4; a weak D match, TRBD1 (6 bases). CDR1 is LGHNA and CDR2 is YNFKEQ in the germline V gene. This CDR3 is built from 16 residues. V lost 1 base and J lost 4, with 14 bases in between. The CDR3 here is CASSQVESGTKNIQYF. CDR3 coding DNA: TGTGCCAGCAGCCAAGTGGAATCCGGGACAAAAAACATTCAGTACTTC.

The J gene is TRBJ2-1, the V gene TRBV4-1; TRBD1 might be the D (6 bases). The CDR3 contains 17 residues. CDR1 and CDR2 (germline): MGHRA, YSYEKL. Trimming stripped 2 bases from V and 5 bases from J, with 19 bases between. The CDR3 DNA reads TGCGCCAGCAGCCAACCTTACCCGGGACAATCCGACAATGAGCAGTTCTTC. It is translated as CASSQPYPGQSDNEQFF.

The chain recombines TRBV20-1 with TRBJ2-7; D call uncertain. This CDR3 has 14 amino acids. The germline gives CDR1 DFQATT, CDR2 SNEGSKA (reference sequence). V gave up 2 bases and J gave up 3 bases, with 14 bases separating them. CDR3 sequence: CSARNDLSVYEQYF. CDR3 sequence (DNA): TGCAGTGCTAGAAACGATCTGTCAGTCTACGAGCAGTACTTC.

The genes are TRBV7-8 and TRBJ2-7, with D uncertain. CDR1 SGHVS and CDR2 FQNEAQ come from the germline V gene. This CDR3 region has 15 residues. Trimming cost V 2 bases and J 2 bases, with 13 bases left between them. DNA of the CDR3: TGTGCCAGCAGCTTATTTGCAGCCACTACCTACGAGCAGTACTTC. It is translated as CASSLFAATTYEQYF.

The rearrangement joins TRBV2 to TRBJ2-5; no clear D gene. The J call may be incorrect, as the DNA end agrees better with TRBJ2-7. Germline CDR1 SNHLY, CDR2 FYNNEI. There are 13 residues in the CDR3. The CDR3 DNA reads as TGTGCCAGCATCACGGACGGACCTGGCGAGCAGTACTTC. As protein: CASITDGPGEQYF.

This clonotype was seen a few times. The chain joins TRBV27 to TRBJ2-7, with no clear D. V lost 5 bases and J lost 2, with 13 bases in between. Germline V lookup: CDR1 MNHEY, CDR2 SMNVEV (reference sequence). The CDR3 is 14 residues long. CDR3 nucleotides: TGTGCCAGCAGTAGTCTGGACCGCACCTACGAGCAGTACTTC. Translation gives CASSSLDRTYEQYF.

The chain combines TRBV28 with TRBJ1-4; TRBD1 aligns across 8 bases. Germline-derived CDR1 and CDR2 are MDHEN and SYDVKM. V gave up 8 bases and J gave up 6 bases; unmatched junction bases: 8. CDR3 length: 14 amino acids. DNA for the CDR3: TGTGCCAGCGCCCAGGGGGCTGGGTATGAAAAACTGTTTTTT. It codes for CASAQGAGYEKLFF. Full variable domain (outside the CDR3, taken from reference TRBV28 and TRBJ1-4): DVKVTQSSRYLVKRTGEKVFLECVQDMDHENMFWYRQDPGLGLRLIYFSYDVKMKEKGDIPEGYSVSREKKERFSLILESASTNQTSMYLCASAQGAGYEKLFFGSGTQLSVL.

The J gene is TRBJ1-1, the V gene TRBV3-1, with no clear D. The CDR3 contains 12 residues. CDR1 and CDR2 (germline): LGHDT, YNNKEL (reference sequence). Trimming cost V 6 bases and J 3 bases, with 8 bases left between them. The CDR3 loop is CASRHLDTEAFF. The CDR3 nucleotides are TGTGCCAGCAGACATCTAGACACTGAAGCTTTCTTT.